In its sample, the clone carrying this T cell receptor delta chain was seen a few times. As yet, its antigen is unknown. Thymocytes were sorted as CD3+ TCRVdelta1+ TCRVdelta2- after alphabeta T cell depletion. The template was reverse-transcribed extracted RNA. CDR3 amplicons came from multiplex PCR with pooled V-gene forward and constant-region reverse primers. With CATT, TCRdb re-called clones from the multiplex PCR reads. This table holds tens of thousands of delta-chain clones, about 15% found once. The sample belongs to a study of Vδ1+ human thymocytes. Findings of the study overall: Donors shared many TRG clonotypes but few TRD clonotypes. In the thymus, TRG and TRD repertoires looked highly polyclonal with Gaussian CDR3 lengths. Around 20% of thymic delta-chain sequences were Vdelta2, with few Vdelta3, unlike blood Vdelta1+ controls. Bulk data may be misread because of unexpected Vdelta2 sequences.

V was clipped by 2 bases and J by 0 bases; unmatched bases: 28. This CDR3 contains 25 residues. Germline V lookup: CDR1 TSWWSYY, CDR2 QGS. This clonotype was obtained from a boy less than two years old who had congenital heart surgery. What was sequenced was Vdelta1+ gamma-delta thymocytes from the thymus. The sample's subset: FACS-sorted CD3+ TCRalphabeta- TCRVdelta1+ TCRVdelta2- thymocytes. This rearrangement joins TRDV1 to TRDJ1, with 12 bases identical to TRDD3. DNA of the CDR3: TGTGCTCTTGGGGAAGGATTCCTACCCCTTCTTACTGGGGGATACCATCAGGAATACACCGATAAACTCATCTTT. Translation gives CALGEGFLPLLTGGYHQEYTDKLIF.